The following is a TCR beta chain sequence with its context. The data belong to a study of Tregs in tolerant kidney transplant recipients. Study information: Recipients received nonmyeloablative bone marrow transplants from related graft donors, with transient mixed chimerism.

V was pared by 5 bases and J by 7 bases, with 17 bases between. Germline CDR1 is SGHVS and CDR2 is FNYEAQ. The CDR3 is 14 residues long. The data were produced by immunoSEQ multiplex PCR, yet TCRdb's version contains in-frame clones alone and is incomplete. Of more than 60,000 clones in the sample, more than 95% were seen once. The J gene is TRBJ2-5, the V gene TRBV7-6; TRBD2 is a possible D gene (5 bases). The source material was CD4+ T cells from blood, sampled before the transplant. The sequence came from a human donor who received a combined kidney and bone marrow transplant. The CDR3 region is CASSNGNTHGTQYF. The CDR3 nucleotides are TGTGCCAGCAGCAACGGGAATACGCATGGGACCCAGTACTTC.